Sequencing of this T cell receptor (beta chain) was carried out in a study of blood T cell repertoires in COVID-19. The table came from immunoSEQ multiplex PCR; TCRdb's copy has only in-frame clones and leaves some out. This table holds roughly 250,000 clones, 88% found once. The germline gives CDR1 MDHEN, CDR2 SYDVKM. The CDR3 runs 13 residues. Trimming shortened V by 7 bases and J by 4 bases, and 13 bases separated the two germline ends. Input material: PBMCs or T cells enriched from blood (not recorded which). This TCR came from a woman aged 45 to 65 who had recovered from COVID-19. This chain joins TRBV28 and TRBJ1-2, with D uncertain. The CDR3 sequence is CASTEVSVYGYTF. CDR3 DNA: TGTGCCAGCACCGAGGTTTCAGTCTATGGCTACACCTTC.